This TCR beta chain is drawn from a study of Ad26.COV2.S vaccination and SARS-CoV-2 variants. Regarding the study as a whole: Vaccine recipients posted higher spike-specific TCR breadth than their placebo counterparts.

Assay: immunoSEQ multiplex PCR; the TCRdb copy retains only in-frame clones and omits some. The sample consists of about 400,000 clones, 70% to 90% of them appearing once. Concerning this clone itself: Its target is unknown. One junction end does not reproduce the germline sequence, and a read error may be involved.

The CDR3 runs to 16 residues. Germline V gives CDR1 MDHEN, CDR2 SYDVKM. Treatment specified: roughly 18 received Ad26.COV2.S at low or high dose, single or two shots; five or six received placebo; per-sample allocation not given. Sample collection was performed on day 63 after the first vaccine or placebo injection. In Boston, the donor was an adult between 18-55 years of age. The administered vaccine (an Ad26 vector) expressed Wuhan-strain SARS-CoV-2 spike. The sample consisted of peripheral blood, taken in a trial of Ad26.COV2.S vaccine versus placebo. The receptor was derived from a person aged 18-60 years who received the Ad26.COV2.S COVID-19 vaccine or a placebo. This rearrangement joins TRBV28 to TRBJ2-2; TRBD1 matches 7 bases. In DNA, the CDR3 is TGTGCCAGCAGCTTATATAGGGGGCGGGACACCGGGGAGCTGTTTTTT. It codes for CASSLYRGRDTGELFF.